Given below is one T cell receptor beta chain in context. Profiled with immunoSEQ multiplex PCR; TCRdb holds only in-frame clones, not every one. Of about 250,000 clones listed, 85% to 90% are singletons. In germline, CDR1 is MDHEN, CDR2 SYDVKM. The CDR3 length is 11 residues. The V gene lost 5 bases and the J gene lost 7 bases, with 8 bases spanning the gap. This sample is part of a study of blood T cell repertoires in COVID-19. The specimen was PBMCs or T cells enriched from blood (not recorded which). The genes are TRBV28 and TRBJ1-2; D remains ambiguous. This clonotype was obtained from a woman between 50 and 59 years old who had recovered from COVID-19. This CDR3 reads CASSPSSGYTF. The CDR3 DNA is TGTGCCAGCAGTCCTAGTAGTGGCTACACCTTC.